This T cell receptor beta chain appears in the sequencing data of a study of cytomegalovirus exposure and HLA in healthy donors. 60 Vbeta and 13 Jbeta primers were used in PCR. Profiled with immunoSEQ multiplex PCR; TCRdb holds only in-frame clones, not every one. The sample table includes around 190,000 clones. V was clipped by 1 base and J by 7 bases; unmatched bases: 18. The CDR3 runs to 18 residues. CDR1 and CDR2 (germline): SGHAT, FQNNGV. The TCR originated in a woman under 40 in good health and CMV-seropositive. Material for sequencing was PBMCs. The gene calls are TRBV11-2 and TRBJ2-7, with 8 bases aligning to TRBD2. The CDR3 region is CASSLGPRTSRAREEQYF. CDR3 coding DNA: TGTGCCAGCAGCTTAGGTCCCCGGACTAGCAGGGCGAGGGAGGAGCAGTACTTC.